This TCR beta chain was recovered during a study of CD8 T cells in Susac syndrome. Overall study context: Susac syndrome patients were untreated, on corticosteroids with some adding intravenous immunoglobulin, or on intravenous immunoglobulin only. Study outcomes and limitations: The authors acknowledged that the study's TCR sequencing and HLA analysis involved relatively few individuals.

The recently defined diagnostic criteria for definite or probable disease were met by the Susac syndrome patients. With random hexamers, reverse transcription was performed on about 0.5 to 1 ug of RNA. It was immunoSEQ multiplex PCR that amplified TCR beta CDR3 across 54 Vbeta and 13 Jbeta. TCRdb re-called the immunoSEQ multiplex PCR reads with MiXCR, one entry per CDR3 protein. The table lists under 250,000 distinct CDR3 sequences, approximately 94% of them singletons. As concerns this clonotype: Its antigen remains unidentified.

CDR3 length: 15 amino acids. The germline V gene encodes CDR1 SGHDT and CDR2 YYEEEE. Trimming took 5 bases from V and 7 from J, leaving 19 bases between them. The chain employs TRBV5-6 and TRBJ2-1, with D possibly TRBD2 on 6 matching bases. This TCR was recovered from a human donor with Susac syndrome. Sample: CD4+ T cells from PBMCs. CDR3: CASSFDVGGGNEQFF. The CDR3 DNA reads TGTGCCAGCAGTTTCGACGTGGGGGGAGGAAATGAGCAGTTCTTC.